These 23 T cell receptor beta chains were all obtained from the same sample, sequenced in a study of shared clonotypes between healthy human individuals. Measured with immunoSEQ multiplex PCR; TCRdb has only the in-frame clones, and not every one. This repertoire shows roughly 1,500,000 clones, 98% found once; its top ten account for approximately 0.4%. The sequenced sample was naive CD4+ T cells sorted from blood. Stated subset: CD45RA+ positively selected. These receptors originate from a man aged 30 to 39 in good health.

The chain joins TRBV9 to TRBJ1-1; D unresolved. Trimming removed 0 bases at V and 7 bases at J, with 13 bases between. Germline CDR1 is SGDLS and CDR2 is YYNGEE. This CDR3 spans 14 amino acids. The CDR3 DNA reads as TGTGCCAGCAGCGTAGCCGGACCGAACCGTGAAGCTTTCTTT. Encoded protein: CASSVAGPNREAFF.

The chain employs TRBV10-3 and TRBJ1-2, with D perhaps matching TRBD1 (6 bases). V was trimmed by 1 base and J by 8 bases, leaving 11 bases between them. The germline gives CDR1 ENHRY, CDR2 SYGVKD. The CDR3 consists of 13 residues. CDR3 DNA sequence: TGTGCCATCAGTGAGTTGGACAGCCGAGGCTACACCTTC. It specifies CAISELDSRGYTF.

The count of this clone is one. The same CDR3 is also encoded by other DNA sequences in this sample. In nucleotides, the CDR3 is TGTGCCAGCTCACCAGCAGGGTCTGCCGGGGAGCTGTTTTTT. Translated: CASSPAGSAGELFF. The chain couples TRBV18 to TRBJ2-2; D is possibly TRBD1 (5 bases). The CDR3 extends over 14 amino acids. Germline V gene data show CDR1 as KGHSH and CDR2 as LQKENI. V lost 2 bases to trimming and J lost 6 bases, with 10 bases between them.

The J gene is TRBJ1-1, the V gene TRBV28, with D unclear. The CDR3 extends over 12 amino acids. Trimming took 7 bases from V and 0 from J, leaving 6 bases between them. CDR1 and CDR2 (germline): MDHEN, SYDVKM. The CDR3 loop reads CASTRLNTEAFF. The CDR3 DNA reads TGTGCCAGCACGCGGTTGAACACTGAAGCTTTCTTT.

This clone is a singleton in its sample. V usage is TRBV2 and J usage is TRBJ1-5; D is ambiguous. The germline V and J ends were trimmed by 2 bases and 9 bases, with 8 bases remaining between them. This CDR3 has 12 amino acids. Germline-derived CDR1 and CDR2 are SNHLY and FYNNEI. CDR3 in amino acids: CASSESTLPQHF. For the CDR3, the DNA is TGTGCCAGCAGTGAAAGTACGCTGCCCCAGCATTTT.

The chain joins TRBV9 to TRBJ1-2; D ambiguous. The germline V gene encodes CDR1 SGDLS and CDR2 YYNGEE. This CDR3 is built from 14 residues. V lost 0 bases and J lost 4, with 10 bases in between. The chain's CDR3 is CASSVAGQPYGYTF. CDR3 DNA: TGTGCCAGCAGCGTAGCCGGGCAGCCCTATGGCTACACCTTC.

The table lists this clone with a count of one. This chain links TRBV5-1 with TRBJ1-2; the D gene is possibly TRBD1 (6 bases). V shed 7 bases and J shed 5 bases, with 15 bases lying between them. Germline loops: CDR1 SGHRS, CDR2 YFSETQ. This CDR3 comprises 13 residues. CDR3 region: CASGTDRKYGYTF. The CDR3 DNA reads as TGCGCCAGCGGGACTGACAGGAAGTATGGCTACACCTTC.

The V gene is TRBV5-1, the J gene TRBJ2-5; the match to TRBD1 covers 9 bases. This CDR3 comprises 11 residues. CDR1 is SGHRS and CDR2 is YFSETQ in the germline V gene. V lost 5 bases to trimming and J lost 13 bases; unmatched junction nucleotides: 6. CDR3 sequence reads: CASRGGQGRYF. CDR3 nucleotide sequence: TGCGCCAGCAGGGGGGGACAGGGTCGGTACTTC.

The gene calls are TRBV2 and TRBJ2-3; tentatively, D is TRBD2 (5 bases). The CDR3 is 12 residues long. Trimming pared 7 bases from V and 2 bases from J, leaving 7 bases between. Germline CDR1 and CDR2: SNHLY and FYNNEI. The CDR3: CASTGDTDTQYF. DNA for the CDR3: TGTGCCAGCACCGGGGACACAGATACGCAGTATTTT.

The gene calls are TRBV28 and TRBJ2-7, with 7 nucleotides matching TRBD2. Losses at the gene ends were 6 bases for V and 6 bases for J; bases not matched to a gene: 11. CDR3 length: 14 amino acids. CDR1 and CDR2 (germline): MDHEN, SYDVKM. CDR3 nucleotide sequence: TGTGCCAGCAGCCCTATGGGGGGGTACTCCGAGCAGTACTTC. It yields the protein CASSPMGGYSEQYF.

This clone was detected only once. This rearrangement joins TRBV7-2 to TRBJ1-3, with unresolved D. Germline values: CDR1 SGHTA, CDR2 FQGNSA. The CDR3 runs to 14 residues. V dropped 3 bases and J dropped 2 bases, with 8 bases sitting between them. The CDR3 DNA sequence: TGTGCCAGCAGCTTCCCATCGCCTGGAAACACCATATATTTT. Amino acids: CASSFPSPGNTIYF.

The V and J genes are TRBV5-1 and TRBJ1-1; D gene ambiguous. The ends were cut back, 4 bases at V and 0 bases at J, with 10 bases in the middle. The CDR3 has 14 amino acids. Looked up from germline, CDR1 is SGHRS and CDR2 is YFSETQ. Here the CDR3 reads CASSEIVLNTEAFF. The CDR3 DNA reads TGCGCCAGCAGCGAAATTGTTTTGAACACTGAAGCTTTCTTT.

This chain links TRBV5-1 with TRBJ1-1; no firm D call. CDR3 size: 13 residues. V lost 4 bases, J lost 7 bases, and 14 bases lay in between. Per the germline V gene, CDR1 is SGHRS and CDR2 is YFSETQ. CDR3 region: CASSADGRLEAFF. The CDR3 DNA sequence: TGCGCCAGCAGCGCCGACGGACGACTTGAAGCTTTCTTT. The variable domain in full, with the rest retrieved from reference TRBV5-1 and TRBJ1-1, is KAGVTQTPRYLIKTRGQQVTLSCSPISGHRSVSWYQQTPGQGLQFLFEYFSETQRNKGNFPGRFSGRQFSNSRSEMNVSTLELGDSALYLCASSADGRLEAFFGQGTRLTVV.

This clone appeared a single time. The chain is built from TRBV6-7 and TRBJ2-7; D is undetermined. TRBV6-7 is treated as an ORF (open reading frame) with a function not yet certain. Between the trimmed V and J ends, which lost 5 bases and 2 bases, there was a span of 13 bases. CDR3 length: 14 residues. CDR3 sequence (DNA): TGTGCCAGCAGTAGGACCCAGAGCCCCTACGAGCAGTACTTC. It yields the protein CASSRTQSPYEQYF.

This rearrangement joins TRBV18 to TRBJ2-1; D might be TRBD1 (6 bases). Trimming took 1 base from V and 7 from J, leaving 17 bases between them. The CDR3 loop spans 16 amino acids. The V gene's germline CDR1 is KGHSH and CDR2 LQKENI. The CDR3 is CASSPLTGNLNNEQFF. For the CDR3, the DNA is TGTGCCAGCTCACCACTCACAGGGAACCTTAATAATGAGCAGTTCTTC.

This chain uses TRBV7-2 with TRBJ2-1, with 9 bases aligning to TRBD2. The CDR3 runs 16 residues. Germline CDR1 and CDR2: SGHTA and FQGNSA. J gave up 6 bases and V 1 base, and 7 bases lay outside the gene matches. CDR3 in amino acids: CASSLVGGRGRNEQFF. The CDR3 DNA follows: TGTGCCAGCAGCTTAGTGGGCGGGAGGGGACGCAATGAGCAGTTCTTC.

V and J are TRBV25-1 and TRBJ2-5; D is unresolved. V lost 3 bases to trimming and J lost 4 bases, with 18 bases between them. This CDR3 comprises 16 residues. Germline values: CDR1 MGHDK, CDR2 SYGVNS. The CDR3 reads CASSDHYNRSPETQYF. The CDR3 region has the DNA TGTGCCAGCAGTGACCACTATAACAGAAGCCCAGAGACCCAGTACTTC.

This chain uses TRBV18 with TRBJ2-3; TRBD1 is a possible D gene (5 bases). The ends were cut back, 0 bases at V and 3 bases at J, with 13 bases in the middle. This CDR3 is 16 amino acids long. CDR1 is KGHSH, CDR2 LQKENI, per germline. The CDR3 here is CASSPPVQVPTDTQYF. The CDR3, as DNA: TGTGCCAGCTCACCACCGGTACAGGTCCCGACAGATACGCAGTATTTT.

J is TRBJ2-7 and V is TRBV12-5, with TRBD2 matching 11 bases. The junction had 7 bases not matched to a gene; V was cut back by 3 bases and J by 3 bases. The V gene's germline CDR1 is LGHNT and CDR2 FRNRAP. This CDR3 contains 16 residues. For the CDR3, the DNA is TGTGCTAGTGGTTTCCCTTGGACTAGCGGGCGCTACGAGCAGTACTTC. It codes for CASGFPWTSGRYEQYF. Drawing the rest from reference TRBV12-5 and TRBJ2-7, the complete variable domain is DARVTQTPRHKVTEMGQEVTMRCQPILGHNTVFWYRQTMMQGLELLAYFRNRAPLDDSGMPKDRFSAEMPDATLATLKIQPSEPRDSAVYFCASGFPWTSGRYEQYFGPGTRLTVT.

This clone was found once. The rearrangement uses TRBV28 and TRBJ1-5; D not certain. The CDR3 runs to 14 residues. Per the germline V gene, CDR1 is MDHEN and CDR2 is SYDVKM. Trimming left V 2 bases short and J 4 bases short, with 9 bases between. The CDR3 sequence: CASSLVSPNQPQHF. The CDR3, as DNA: TGTGCCAGCAGTTTAGTCAGCCCTAATCAGCCCCAGCATTTT.

The rearrangement links TRBV5-1 to TRBJ2-1, with TRBD1 matching over 10 bases. The CDR3 contains 19 residues. Germline lookup yields CDR1 SGHRS and CDR2 YFSETQ. With V trimmed by 3 bases and J by 4 bases, 16 bases remained unmatched. CDR3 nucleotide sequence: TGCGCCAGCAGCTCGGAAGAGACTACCCGGGACAGGGGTTACAATGAGCAGTTCTTC. As protein: CASSSEETTRDRGYNEQFF.

The chain couples TRBV18 to TRBJ1-5; D is perhaps TRBD1 (5 bases). The CDR3 covers 17 residues. Deletions cut 6 bases from V and 1 base from J, with 19 bases between. Germline CDR1 KGHSH, CDR2 LQKENI. As DNA, the CDR3 is TGTGCCAGCTCGCCTTCTATTCAGGGAAGGAGCAATCAGCCCCAGCATTTT. Its translation: CASSPSIQGRSNQPQHF.

This clone was counted once. In the same sample, other DNA sequences code for this CDR3. The chain combines TRBV9 with TRBJ2-7, with D tentatively TRBD2 (6 bases). Per germline, CDR1 SGDLS and CDR2 YYNGEE. V lost 0 bases, J lost 4 bases, and 14 bases lay in between. The CDR3 spans 15 residues. As DNA, the CDR3 is TGTGCCAGCAGCGTAGGTCCGGGAGAAGTATACGAGCAGTACTTC. Translated, it gives CASSVGPGEVYEQYF.